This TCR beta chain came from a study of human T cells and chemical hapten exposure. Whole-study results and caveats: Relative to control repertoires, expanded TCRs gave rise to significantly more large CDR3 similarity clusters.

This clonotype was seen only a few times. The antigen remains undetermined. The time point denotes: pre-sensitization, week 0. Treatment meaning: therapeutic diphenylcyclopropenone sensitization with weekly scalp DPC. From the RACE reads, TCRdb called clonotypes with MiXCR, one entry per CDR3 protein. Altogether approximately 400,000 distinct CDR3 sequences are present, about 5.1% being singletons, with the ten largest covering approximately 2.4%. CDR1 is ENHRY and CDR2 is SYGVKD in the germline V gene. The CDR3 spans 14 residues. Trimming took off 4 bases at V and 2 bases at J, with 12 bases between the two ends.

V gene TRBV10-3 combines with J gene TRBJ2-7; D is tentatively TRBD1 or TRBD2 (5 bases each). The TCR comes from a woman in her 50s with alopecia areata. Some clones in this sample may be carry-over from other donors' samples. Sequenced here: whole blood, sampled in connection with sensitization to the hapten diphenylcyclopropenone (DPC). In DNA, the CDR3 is TGTGCCATCAGTGGACGGGACGGCACCTACGAGCAGTACTTC. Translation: CAISGRDGTYEQYF.